Shown below are 26 T cell receptor beta chains from a single sample sequenced in a study of technical replicates of blood from several donors. Measured with immunoSEQ multiplex PCR; TCRdb has only the in-frame clones, and not every one. This repertoire shows approximately 50,000 clones, around 94% found once; its top ten account for roughly 0.22%. The sample was T cells isolated from PBMCs. These receptors were collected from a human donor in good health.

This sequence joins TRBV29-1 and TRBJ2-2; D is possibly TRBD2 (6 bases). The CDR3 covers 11 residues. Looked up from germline, CDR1 is SQVTM and CDR2 is ANQGSEA. V lost 4 bases, J lost 7 bases, and 7 bases lay in between. The CDR3 region is CSVGRGGELFF. The CDR3 DNA sequence: TGCAGCGTTGGGAGGGGCGGGGAGCTGTTTTTT.

The chain carries TRBV6-5 and TRBJ2-1, with D perhaps matching TRBD1 (6 bases). Looked up from germline, CDR1 is MNHEY and CDR2 is SVGAGI. V lost 2 bases, J lost 7 bases, and 15 bases lay in between. The CDR3 contains 15 residues. The CDR3 is CASSYPRGGRNEQFF. The CDR3, as DNA: TGTGCCAGCAGTTACCCCAGGGGTGGTAGGAATGAGCAGTTCTTC.

The chain has TRBV10-3 and TRBJ2-5, with TRBD2 as a possible D gene (5 bases). Germline V gene data show CDR1 as ENHRY and CDR2 as SYGVKD. The V end lost 7 bases, the J end lost 2 bases, and 11 bases lay between the germline ends. The CDR3 runs to 13 residues. Written as DNA, the CDR3 is TGTGCCATCACGGGGAGTAATCAAGAGACCCAGTACTTC. Protein sequence: CAITGSNQETQYF.

The V call is TRBV5-1, the J call TRBJ2-3; 7 nucleotides match TRBD2. The germline CDR1 and CDR2 sequences are SGHRS and YFSETQ. Trimming cost V 2 bases and J 0 bases; bases outside gene matches: 3. The CDR3 runs to 15 residues. The CDR3 loop is CASSLAGTSTDTQYF. In DNA form, the CDR3 reads TGCGCCAGCAGCTTAGCGGGGACTAGCACAGATACGCAGTATTTT.

The gene calls are TRBV14 and TRBJ2-6, with 7 bases lining up with TRBD2. CDR3 size: 17 residues. Germline assignment: CDR1 SGHDN and CDR2 FVKESK. The V segment lost 5 bases and the J segment 4 bases; nucleotides outside the gene matches: 11. CDR3 amino acids: CASSSGTNMGGANVLTF. CDR3 DNA sequence: TGTGCCAGCAGCTCCGGGACTAATATGGGGGGGGCCAACGTCCTGACTTTC.

V and J are TRBV10-3 and TRBJ1-1; the D gene is possibly TRBD1 (6 bases). Germline values: CDR1 ENHRY, CDR2 SYGVKD. This CDR3 is built from 13 residues. V gave up 4 bases and J gave up 12 bases, with 18 bases separating them. The CDR3 protein is CAISGIRTDGTFF. The CDR3 region has the DNA TGTGCCATCAGTGGTATAAGGACAGATGGGACTTTCTTT.

The CDR3 reads CASSLISTGELFF. Written as DNA, the CDR3 is TGTGCCAGCAGCTTGATCAGCACCGGGGAGCTGTTTTTT. V and J are TRBV5-5 and TRBJ2-2; no clear D gene. Trimming stripped 1 base from V and 4 bases from J, with 5 bases between. The CDR3 runs 13 residues. The germline gives CDR1 SGHKS, CDR2 YYEKEE (reference sequence).

This clone came up once. This CDR3 reads CASSLGSENQPQHF. In DNA, the CDR3 is TGTGCCAGCAGCTTAGGATCGGAGAATCAGCCCCAGCATTTT. V usage is TRBV7-9 and J usage is TRBJ1-5, with D uncertain. Trimming removed 1 base at V and 4 bases at J, with 8 bases between. From germline, CDR1 is SEHNR and CDR2 FQNEAQ (reference sequence). The CDR3 covers 14 residues.

V and J are TRBV5-6 and TRBJ2-7; D is possibly TRBD1 (5 bases). V was cut by 0 bases and J by 5 bases, with 12 bases left in between. Looked up from germline, CDR1 is SGHDT and CDR2 is YYEEEE. This CDR3 comprises 14 residues. The CDR3 spells CASSLGLGRNEQYF. The CDR3 DNA follows: TGTGCCAGCAGCTTGGGTCTGGGGCGGAACGAGCAGTACTTC.

The V gene is TRBV11-2, the J gene TRBJ2-1, with D perhaps matching TRBD1 (5 bases). Trimming pared 1 base from V and 8 bases from J, leaving 9 bases between. Per germline, CDR1 SGHAT and CDR2 FQNNGV. The CDR3 consists of 13 residues. CDR3 nucleotides: TGTGCCAGCAGCTTAGGCAGGGCCGATGAGCAGTTCTTC. Its protein product is CASSLGRADEQFF.

The chain carries TRBV28 and TRBJ1-3; D possibly corresponds to TRBD1 (6 bases). The CDR3 contains 16 residues. V was cut by 2 bases and J by 2 bases, with 13 bases left in between. Germline V gives CDR1 MDHEN, CDR2 SYDVKM. CDR3 sequence: CASSLQIEGAGNTIYF. DNA of the CDR3: TGTGCCAGCAGTTTACAGATAGAGGGGGCTGGAAACACCATATATTTT.

The DNA of the CDR3 is TGCGCCAGCAGCTTGGACCCCGGGACAGAAGAGACCCAGTACTTC. As protein: CASSLDPGTEETQYF. The chain uses TRBV5-1 and TRBJ2-5; 7 nucleotides line up with TRBD1. There are 15 residues in the CDR3. J lost 3 bases, V lost 0 bases, and 5 bases had no gene match. Per the germline V gene, CDR1 is SGHRS and CDR2 is YFSETQ. Based on the CDR3 plus reference TRBV5-1 and TRBJ2-5, the full variable domain is KAGVTQTPRYLIKTRGQQVTLSCSPISGHRSVSWYQQTPGQGLQFLFEYFSETQRNKGNFPGRFSGRQFSNSRSEMNVSTLELGDSALYLCASSLDPGTEETQYFGPGTRLLVL.

A few counts support this clone. V gene TRBV9 combines with J gene TRBJ1-1; D is perhaps TRBD1 (5 bases). Germline lookup yields CDR1 SGDLS and CDR2 YYNGEE. The CDR3 is made up of 14 amino acids. V dropped 0 bases and J dropped 4 bases, with 10 bases sitting between them. Here the CDR3 reads CASSVAWGGTEAFF. For the CDR3, the DNA is TGTGCCAGCAGCGTAGCTTGGGGGGGCACTGAAGCTTTCTTT.

V usage is TRBV5-4 and J usage is TRBJ1-2; tentatively, D is TRBD1 (5 bases). Germline values: CDR1 SGHNT, CDR2 YYREEE (reference sequence). V shed 4 bases and J shed 3 bases, with 16 bases lying between them. This CDR3 is built from 15 residues. The CDR3 spells CASSRAGVGDYGYTF. The CDR3 nucleotides are TGTGCCAGCAGCCGTGCGGGGGTGGGGGACTATGGCTACACCTTC.

This clone has just one count. CDR3 residues: CASSLETAAYGYTF. In nucleotides, the CDR3 is TGTGCCAGCAGCTTAGAGACAGCTGCCTATGGCTACACCTTC. V usage is TRBV7-8 and J usage is TRBJ1-2, with D possibly matching TRBD1 (5 bases). The V and J ends lost 1 base and 4 bases respectively, with 10 bases between them. Germline V gene data show CDR1 as SGHVS and CDR2 as FQNEAQ. This CDR3 spans 14 amino acids.

The V and J genes are TRBV5-1 and TRBJ2-5; D is undetermined. Germline V gene data show CDR1 as SGHRS and CDR2 as YFSETQ. The CDR3 has 13 residues. V lost 1 base, J lost 4 bases, and 8 bases lay in between. In DNA, the CDR3 is TGCGCCAGCAGCTTGATTGTATCAGAGACCCAGTACTTC. The encoded protein is CASSLIVSETQYF.

The J gene is TRBJ2-5, the V gene TRBV5-6, with D perhaps TRBD2 (6 bases). The CDR3 loop spans 14 amino acids. Trimming stripped 1 base from V and 5 bases from J, with 12 bases between. Germline CDR1 SGHDT, CDR2 YYEEEE. The CDR3 loop is CASSLTGESETQYF. CDR3 DNA: TGTGCCAGCAGCTTGACGGGAGAGTCGGAGACCCAGTACTTC.

The chain combines TRBV11-2 with TRBJ1-4, with a weak D call TRBD1 (6 bases). Trimming shortened V by 2 bases and J by 8 bases, and 15 bases separated the two germline ends. Germline CDR1 SGHAT, CDR2 FQNNGV. The CDR3 contains 15 residues. The CDR3 spells CASSLSFEGDEKLFF. The CDR3 DNA reads TGTGCCAGCAGCTTAAGTTTTGAGGGGGACGAAAAACTGTTTTTT.

This clone was seen just once. V gene TRBV9 combines with J gene TRBJ2-7; TRBD2 agrees at 14 bases. CDR1 is SGDLS and CDR2 is YYNGEE in the germline V gene. Trimming removed 3 bases from V and 5 bases from J; junction bases left unmatched: 7. This CDR3 comprises 16 residues. The CDR3 is CASSGGAGLAGDEQYF. The CDR3 bases are TGTGCCAGCAGCGGAGGGGCGGGACTAGCGGGAGACGAGCAGTACTTC.

V gene TRBV5-1 combines with J gene TRBJ1-1, with D perhaps TRBD1 (6 bases). Germline V gives CDR1 SGHRS, CDR2 YFSETQ. The V and J ends lost 1 base and 2 bases respectively, with 9 bases between them. This CDR3 is built from 14 residues. The CDR3 loop is CASSLRQDNTEAFF. The CDR3 DNA reads TGCGCCAGCAGCTTGAGACAGGACAACACTGAAGCTTTCTTT.

The chain joins TRBV28 to TRBJ2-3; D perhaps matches TRBD1 (6 bases). In germline, CDR1 is MDHEN, CDR2 SYDVKM. This CDR3 is built from 17 residues. The V gene lost 4 bases and the J gene lost 0 bases, with 17 bases spanning the gap. CDR3 sequence (DNA): TGTGCCAGCAGTTCCTACTTCGGACAGATTAGCACAGATACGCAGTATTTT. Amino acid sequence: CASSSYFGQISTDTQYF.

The chain recombines TRBV9 with TRBJ1-3; D remains ambiguous. V lost 0 bases and J 4 bases, leaving 2 bases between the germline ends. CDR3 length: 12 residues. From germline, CDR1 is SGDLS and CDR2 YYNGEE. The CDR3 DNA reads as TGTGCCAGCAGCGTAGCAGGAAACACCATATATTTT. This translates into CASSVAGNTIYF. Combining the CDR3 with reference TRBV9 and TRBJ1-3 gives the whole variable domain DSGVTQTPKHLITATGQRVTLRCSPRSGDLSVYWYQQSLDQGLQFLIQYYNGEERAKGNILERFSAQQFPDLHSELNLSSLELGDSALYFCASSVAGNTIYFGEGSWLTVV.

V and J are TRBV11-2 and TRBJ1-1; D perhaps matches TRBD1 (5 bases). Trimming shortened V by 5 bases and J by 11 bases, and 30 bases separated the two germline ends. The CDR3 length is 17 residues. The germline V gene encodes CDR1 SGHAT and CDR2 FQNNGV. This chain's CDR3 is CASSRGGGIRSESGAFF. The CDR3, as DNA: TGTGCCAGCAGCCGCGGGGGGGGGATTAGGAGTGAAAGTGGGGCTTTCTTT.

The V gene is TRBV28, the J gene TRBJ1-2, with D hard to call. The germline V and J ends were trimmed by 5 bases and 3 bases, with 13 bases remaining between them. Germline CDR1 reads MDHEN; CDR2 reads SYDVKM. The CDR3 has 14 residues. The CDR3 DNA reads TGTGCCAGCAGTCTACCGCGCCACGACTATGGCTACACCTTC. It codes for CASSLPRHDYGYTF.

This chain links TRBV5-6 with TRBJ2-3, with TRBD2 as a possible D gene (5 bases). Trimming took off 4 bases at V and 4 bases at J, with 10 bases between the two ends. CDR1 is SGHDT, CDR2 YYEEEE, per germline. The CDR3 has 13 residues. In nucleotides, the CDR3 is TGTGCCAGCAGCCTCCGGGGTGCAGATACGCAGTATTTT. This encodes CASSLRGADTQYF.

This clone showed up just once. CDR3: CASSLGQGYEQYF. CDR3 nucleotide sequence: TGTGCCAGCAGCTTAGGACAGGGGTACGAGCAGTACTTC. The J gene is TRBJ2-7, the V gene TRBV13, with 7 bases aligning to TRBD1. Germline CDR1 is PRHDT and CDR2 is FYEKMQ (reference sequence). The V segment lost 0 bases and the J segment 4 bases; nucleotides outside the gene matches: 0. The CDR3 has 13 residues.